This is a list of T cell receptor beta chains from one sample in a study of OX40 agonist ivuxolimab in advanced cancers. Method: immunoSEQ multiplex PCR; TCRdb's copy keeps in-frame clones and lacks some. Of about 72,000 clones in the sample, nearly 90% were seen once. The sequenced sample was CD4+ or CD8+ T cells sorted from blood, obtained in a trial of the OX40 agonist ivuxolimab. The receptors shown here come from an adult with an advanced solid tumor such as melanoma, head and neck, liver or kidney cancer. Each CDR3 is given with its conserved first and last residue. The D gene is left open where the match is weak. Only part of the rows carry a size: once, few, many, or a class if the clone is expanded.

TRBV4-1	TRBD1	TRBJ1-1	.	TGCGCCAGCAGCCAAGGTTTCGGGACAGGGGGCTTCTCAGCTTTCTTT	CASSQGFGTGGFSAFF
TRBV7-9	TRBD2	TRBJ2-3	.	TGTGCCAGCAGCTCGTCAAGCGGGAGAGTATCAGATACGCAGTATTTT	CASSSSSGRVSDTQYF
TRBV6-6	TRBD2	TRBJ2-7	.	TGTGCCAGCAGTTACGGGTTAGCGGGTAGCTCCTACGAGCAGTACTTC	CASSYGLAGSSYEQYF
TRBV29-1	TRBD1	TRBJ1-1	few	TGCAGCGTTATGATGACAGGGGGAGGGACTGAAGCTTTCTTT	CSVMMTGGGTEAFF
TRBV11-1	TRBD1	TRBJ1-1	.	TGTGCCAGCAGCTTTTACAGGGGAGGACACACTGAAGCTTTCTTT	CASSFYRGGHTEAFF
TRBV7-9	.	TRBJ1-2	.	TGTGCCAGCAGCTTAGCAGACAAGACTAACTATGGCTACACCTTC	CASSLADKTNYGYTF
TRBV2	.	TRBJ1-6	.	TGTGCCAGCACCGCACACCCAGGGAATTCACCCCTCCACTTT	CASTAHPGNSPLHF
TRBV14	.	TRBJ1-1	.	TGTGCCAGCAGCCAGCGTCCGGGGGCGAGCACTGAAGCTTTCTTT	CASSQRPGASTEAFF
TRBV7-2	.	TRBJ2-7	.	TGTGCCAGCAGCCCCGCCCGGCCGGGAAGGGCCCGCGAGCAGTACTTC	CASSPARPGRAREQYF
TRBV5-1	TRBD1	TRBJ2-1	.	TGCGCCACCGGCCCAGGACAGGGGAACAATGAGCAGTTCTTC	CATGPGQGNNEQFF
TRBV27	TRBD1	TRBJ1-1	.	TGTGCCAGCAGTTGGGACAGGGGACTGAACACTGAAGCTTTCTTT	CASSWDRGLNTEAFF
TRBV4-1	TRBD1	TRBJ2-5	.	TGCGCCAGCAGCCAAAGGGACAGGGAAGAGACCCAGTACTTC	CASSQRDREETQYF
TRBV5-1	.	TRBJ1-4	.	TGCGCCAGCAGCTTGGGACATGGGAACGAAAAACTGTTTTTT	CASSLGHGNEKLFF
TRBV7-2	.	TRBJ2-3	.	TGTGCCAGCAGTTTTAAGGATACGCAGTATTTT	CASSFKDTQYF
TRBV2	.	TRBJ1-5	once	TGTGCCAGCAGTGGGGTAGCGGGGGAGAGCAATCAGCCCCAGCATTTT	CASSGVAGESNQPQHF
TRBV28	.	TRBJ2-4	.	TGTGCCAGCAGTGGACGCGGGCCGAACATTCAGTACTTC	CASSGRGPNIQYF
TRBV5-6	.	TRBJ1-2	.	TGTGCCAGCAGCCCGCTTAATCTCAAGGCTGGCTACACCTTC	CASSPLNLKAGYTF
TRBV4-1	.	TRBJ1-6	.	TGCGCCACCCAGAGGGAACCTTATAATTCACCCCTCCACTTT	CATQREPYNSPLHF
TRBV28	.	TRBJ2-7	.	TGTGCCAGCAGTGCGGGACAGCCCTACGAGCAGTACTTC	CASSAGQPYEQYF
TRBV7-8	.	TRBJ2-1	.	TGTGCCAGCAGCTTAGGGGACTCACTCAATGAGCAGTTCTTC	CASSLGDSLNEQFF
TRBV19	TRBD1	TRBJ1-2	few	TGTGCCAGTAGTATACCCCGACAGGGGGTTTTCTATGGCTACACCTTC	CASSIPRQGVFYGYTF
TRBV2	TRBD1	TRBJ1-5	.	TGTGCCAGCAGAGGGGACAGCGGCAATCAGCCCCAGCATTTT	CASRGDSGNQPQHF
TRBV5-1	.	TRBJ2-2	.	TGCGCCAGCAGCTCCTCAGTGAACACCGGGGAGCTGTTTTTT	CASSSSVNTGELFF
TRBV7-2	.	TRBJ2-3	.	TGTGCCAGCAGCTTAGGGGGGGCGAGCACAGATACGCAGTATTTT	CASSLGGASTDTQYF
TRBV27	TRBD1	TRBJ2-4	.	TGTGCCAGCAGACCGACAGGGCCCCAAAACATTCAGTACTTC	CASRPTGPQNIQYF
TRBV4-1	.	TRBJ2-7	.	TGCGCCAGCAGCCAACCGGGTGGGGGGTTTTACGAGCAGTACTTC	CASSQPGGGFYEQYF
TRBV6-1	.	TRBJ2-7	.	TGTGCCAGCAGTAAGGCGCTCGGAGAGCAGTACTTC	CASSKALGEQYF
TRBV28	TRBD1	TRBJ2-7	.	TGTGCCGCGAAGCCCCCCGACAGGGGAGAGCAGTACTTC	CAAKPPDRGEQYF
TRBV6-5	.	TRBJ1-2	.	TGTGCCAGCAGTAACGGGTATGGCTACACCTTC	CASSNGYGYTF
TRBV7-9	.	TRBJ1-5	.	TGTGCCAGCAGCGCCCTGAGGGCGCCACTGGGGCCCCAGCATTTT	CASSALRAPLGPQHF
TRBV19	.	TRBJ1-6	.	TGTGCCAGTAGTATCCCCGGGACAATGAATTCACCCCTCCACTTT	CASSIPGTMNSPLHF